Following are 17 T cell receptor beta chains from one sample sequenced in a study of blood T cell repertoires in COVID-19. The assay was immunoSEQ multiplex PCR, and TCRdb's table has in-frame clones only and misses some. In the table there are 200,000 to 250,000 clones, less than 85% of which are singletons. Sequences were obtained from peripheral blood. The receptors derive from a woman older than 75 with COVID-19, enrolled during active disease.

The CDR3 DNA reads TGCGCCAGCAGCTTATCCTCGACAGGGAGGGAGACCCAGTACTTC. As protein: CASSLSSTGRETQYF. The rearrangement links TRBV5-1 to TRBJ2-5; D perhaps matches TRBD1 (7 bases). The ends were cut back, 2 bases at V and 5 bases at J, with 16 bases in the middle. Germline lookup yields CDR1 SGHRS and CDR2 YFSETQ. The CDR3 is 15 amino acids.

In its sample, this clone was seen a few times. This chain joins TRBV5-6 and TRBJ1-4; the D gene is possibly TRBD1 (6 bases). This CDR3 is built from 15 residues. Deletions cut 2 bases from V and 7 bases from J, with 15 bases between. Germline values: CDR1 SGHDT, CDR2 YYEEEE. DNA for the CDR3: TGTGCCAGCAGCTTCACAGGGTCCATTAGTGAAAAACTGTTTTTT. Protein sequence: CASSFTGSISEKLFF.

The chain couples TRBV4-1 to TRBJ1-1; D call uncertain. Trimming removed 1 base from V and 0 bases from J, with 12 bases in between. The CDR3 has 16 amino acids. The germline CDR1 and CDR2 sequences are MGHRA and YSYEKL. In DNA, the CDR3 is TGCGCCAGCAGCCAAGTCGGCGGCAGCATGAACACTGAAGCTTTCTTT. This codes for CASSQVGGSMNTEAFF.

The chain links TRBV4-2 to TRBJ2-1; possible D gene TRBD2, 6 bases. Germline values: CDR1 LGHNA, CDR2 YNFKEQ. The length of the CDR3 is 12 residues. V was shortened by 4 bases and J by 6 bases, with 7 bases between the two germline ends. In nucleotides, the CDR3 is TGTGCCAGCAGCCTTAGCGGCAATGAGCAGTTCTTC. It yields the protein CASSLSGNEQFF.

The chain combines TRBV15 with TRBJ2-1; no reliable D call. CDR3 length: 13 amino acids. In germline, CDR1 is LNHNV, CDR2 YYDKDF (reference sequence). Trimming took 1 base from V and 6 from J, leaving 7 bases between them. The CDR3 DNA follows: TGTGCCACCAGCAGAGTCTACGGCAATGAGCAGTTCTTC. Encoded protein: CATSRVYGNEQFF.

The V gene is TRBV6-5, the J gene TRBJ1-2; 8 bases align to TRBD1. The V gene end was trimmed by 10 bases and the J gene end by 8 bases; junction bases not matched to a gene: 12. The CDR3 loop spans 13 amino acids. The germline V gene encodes CDR1 MNHEY and CDR2 SVGAGI. The chain's CDR3 is CATRIGTGAGYTF. CDR3 in DNA: TGTGCCACCAGAATTGGGACAGGAGCCGGCTACACCTTC.

The rearrangement joins TRBV10-3 to TRBJ2-1; D is unresolved. The CDR3 spans 13 residues. Germline CDR1 is ENHRY and CDR2 is SYGVKD. The V end was cut by 10 bases, the J end by 3 bases, with 13 bases between. The CDR3 spells CATQESGYNEQFF. The DNA for the CDR3 is TGTGCCACCCAGGAAAGTGGCTACAATGAGCAGTTCTTC.

The rearrangement uses TRBV7-9 and TRBJ2-1; possibly TRBD2 for D (6 bases). Trimming left V 5 bases short and J 8 bases short, with 19 bases between. This CDR3 has 15 residues. Per germline, CDR1 SEHNR and CDR2 FQNEAQ (reference sequence). The CDR3 spells CASSTFTAGLDEQFF. The CDR3 DNA reads TGTGCCAGCAGCACCTTTACTGCGGGGCTTGATGAGCAGTTCTTC.

This chain connects TRBV11-3 to TRBJ2-7, with a weak D call TRBD2 (5 bases). The germline V and J ends were trimmed by 6 bases and 3 bases, with 15 bases remaining between them. Germline V lookup: CDR1 SGHNT, CDR2 YENEEA. This CDR3 region has 14 residues. CDR3 sequence reads: CASRARIDYYEQYF. The DNA for the CDR3 is TGTGCCAGCAGGGCCCGGATCGACTACTACGAGCAGTACTTC. The full variable domain, in which reference TRBV11-3 and TRBJ2-7 provide the parts outside the CDR3, is EAGVVQSPRYKIIEKKQPVAFWCNPISGHNTLYWYLQNLGQGPELLIRYENEEAVDDSQLPKDRFSAERLKGVDSTLKIQPAELGDSAVYLCASRARIDYYEQYFGPGTRLTVT.

The gene calls are TRBV18 and TRBJ1-2, with D unclear. The length of the CDR3 is 13 residues. Germline loops: CDR1 KGHSH, CDR2 LQKENI. Trimming left V 2 bases short and J 5 bases short, with 9 bases between. The CDR3 loop is CASSPEGSYGYTF. The CDR3 nucleotides read TGTGCCAGCTCACCAGAGGGTTCGTATGGCTACACCTTC.

V gene TRBV7-9 combines with J gene TRBJ2-7; D is uncertain. V was shortened by 1 base and J by 5 bases, with 6 bases between the two germline ends. The germline V gene has CDR1 SEHNR and CDR2 FQNEAQ (reference sequence). CDR3 length: 12 residues. The CDR3 sequence is CASSLVADEQYF. Written as DNA, the CDR3 is TGTGCCAGCAGCTTAGTGGCGGACGAGCAGTACTTC.

The CDR3 loop reads CASSRGGLGETQYF. The CDR3 DNA follows: TGCGCCAGCAGCCGAGGGGGCTTAGGGGAGACCCAGTACTTC. This chain joins TRBV5-1 and TRBJ2-5, with 7 positions matching TRBD1. CDR3 length equals 14 residues. After removal of 4 bases from V and 5 bases from J, the junction contained 8 bases not matched to a gene. Germline V gene data show CDR1 as SGHRS and CDR2 as YFSETQ.

The gene calls are TRBV5-5 and TRBJ1-1; TRBD1 might be the D (5 bases). This CDR3 is 14 amino acids long. The germline CDR1 and CDR2 sequences are SGHKS and YYEKEE (reference sequence). Trimming removed 3 bases from V and 1 base from J, with 10 bases in between. CDR3: CASSWVDKNTEAFF. The CDR3 DNA sequence: TGTGCCAGCAGCTGGGTGGACAAGAACACTGAAGCTTTCTTT.

This clone showed up just a few times. V is TRBV28 and J is TRBJ1-5, with D hard to call. Germline lookup yields CDR1 MDHEN and CDR2 SYDVKM. The CDR3 contains 12 residues. Trimming removed 5 bases at V and 3 bases at J, with 5 bases between. CDR3 nucleotides: TGTGCCAGCAGTCCAAACAATCAGCCCCAGCATTTT. It yields the protein CASSPNNQPQHF.

This chain uses TRBV28 with TRBJ1-2; 9 nucleotides line up with TRBD1. The CDR3 is made up of 15 amino acids. V trimming: 5 bases; J trimming: 3 bases; junction bases outside the gene matches: 7. Per the germline V gene, CDR1 is MDHEN and CDR2 is SYDVKM. This chain's CDR3 is CASSLIGDRDYGYTF. CDR3 bases: TGTGCCAGCAGTCTAATTGGGGACAGGGACTATGGCTACACCTTC.

The chain is built from TRBV7-9 and TRBJ2-5; 7 bases fit TRBD1. V dropped 6 bases and J dropped 1; count of bases not matched to a gene: 2. CDR1 is SEHNR and CDR2 is FQNEAQ in the germline V gene (reference sequence). This CDR3 comprises 13 residues. The CDR3 loop is CASRRDSQETQYF. The CDR3 DNA reads as TGTGCCAGCAGACGGGACAGCCAAGAGACCCAGTACTTC. Full variable domain (rest looked up from reference TRBV7-9 and TRBJ2-5): DTGVSQNPRHKITKRGQNVTFRCDPISEHNRLYWYRQTLGQGPEFLTYFQNEAQLEKSRLLSDRFSAERPKGSFSTLEIQRTEQGDSAMYLCASRRDSQETQYFGPGTRLLVL.

This clone was recorded once. The V gene is TRBV6-5, the J gene TRBJ2-5; D not certain. Germline CDR1 MNHEY, CDR2 SVGAGI. The CDR3 covers 14 residues. V lost 3 bases to trimming and J lost 0 bases, with 8 bases between them. The CDR3 region has the DNA TGTGCCAGCAGTTATAATCGCGACCAAGAGACCCAGTACTTC. It codes for CASSYNRDQETQYF.